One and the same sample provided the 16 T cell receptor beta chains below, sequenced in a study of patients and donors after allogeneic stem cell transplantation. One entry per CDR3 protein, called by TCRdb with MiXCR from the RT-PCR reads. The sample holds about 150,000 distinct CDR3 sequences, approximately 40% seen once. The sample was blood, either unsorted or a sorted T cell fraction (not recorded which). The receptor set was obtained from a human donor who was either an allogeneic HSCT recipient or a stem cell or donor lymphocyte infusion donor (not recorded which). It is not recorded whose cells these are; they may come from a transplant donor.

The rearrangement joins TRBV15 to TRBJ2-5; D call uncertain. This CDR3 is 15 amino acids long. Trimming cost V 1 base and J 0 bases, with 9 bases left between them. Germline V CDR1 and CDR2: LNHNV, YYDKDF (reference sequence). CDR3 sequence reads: CATSRVAAHQETQYF. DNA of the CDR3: TGTGCCACCAGCAGAGTGGCAGCCCACCAAGAGACCCAGTACTTC.

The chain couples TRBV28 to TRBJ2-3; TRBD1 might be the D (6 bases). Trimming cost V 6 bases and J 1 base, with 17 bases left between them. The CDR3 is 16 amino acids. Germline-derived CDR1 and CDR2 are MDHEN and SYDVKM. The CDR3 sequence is CASRLQGRGGTDTQYF. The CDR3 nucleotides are TGTGCCAGCAGACTTCAGGGCAGGGGCGGCACAGATACGCAGTATTTT.

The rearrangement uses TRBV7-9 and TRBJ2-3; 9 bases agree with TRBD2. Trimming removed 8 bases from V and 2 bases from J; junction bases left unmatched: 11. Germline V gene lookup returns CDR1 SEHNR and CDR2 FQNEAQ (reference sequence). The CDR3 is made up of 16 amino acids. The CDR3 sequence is CASETAGGPHTDTQYF. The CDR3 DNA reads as TGTGCCAGCGAGACGGCGGGGGGGCCCCACACAGATACGCAGTATTTT. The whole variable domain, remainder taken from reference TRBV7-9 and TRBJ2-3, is DTGVSQNPRHKITKRGQNVTFRCDPISEHNRLYWYRQTLGQGPEFLTYFQNEAQLEKSRLLSDRFSAERPKGSFSTLEIQRTEQGDSAMYLCASETAGGPHTDTQYFGPGTRLTVL.

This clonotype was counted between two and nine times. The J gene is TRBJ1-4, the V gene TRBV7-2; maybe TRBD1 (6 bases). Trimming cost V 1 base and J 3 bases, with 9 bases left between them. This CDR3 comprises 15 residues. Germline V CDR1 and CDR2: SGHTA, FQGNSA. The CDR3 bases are TGTGCCAGCAGCTTAGAGGGACACTCTAATGAAAAACTGTTTTTT. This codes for CASSLEGHSNEKLFF.

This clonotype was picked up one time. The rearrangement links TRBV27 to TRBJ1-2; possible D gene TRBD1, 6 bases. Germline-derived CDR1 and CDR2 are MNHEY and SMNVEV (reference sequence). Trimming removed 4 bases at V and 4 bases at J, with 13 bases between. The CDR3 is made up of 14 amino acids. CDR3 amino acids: CASSSARGLYGYTF. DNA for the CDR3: TGTGCCAGCAGTTCCGCTCGGGGGCTCTATGGCTACACCTTC.

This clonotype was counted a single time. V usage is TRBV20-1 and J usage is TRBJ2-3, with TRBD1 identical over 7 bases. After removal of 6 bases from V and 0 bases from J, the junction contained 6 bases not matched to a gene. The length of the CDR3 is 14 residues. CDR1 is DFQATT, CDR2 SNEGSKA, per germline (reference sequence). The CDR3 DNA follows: TGCAGTGCCGGTGGGGACAGAAGCACAGATACGCAGTATTTT. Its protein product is CSAGGDRSTDTQYF.

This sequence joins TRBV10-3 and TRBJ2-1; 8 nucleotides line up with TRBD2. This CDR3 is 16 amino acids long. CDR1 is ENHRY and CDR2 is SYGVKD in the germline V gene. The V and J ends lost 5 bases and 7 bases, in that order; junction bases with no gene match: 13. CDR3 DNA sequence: TGTGCCATCAGTCACCCGGGGACTAGGGCGTTAAATGAGCAGTTCTTC. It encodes CAISHPGTRALNEQFF.

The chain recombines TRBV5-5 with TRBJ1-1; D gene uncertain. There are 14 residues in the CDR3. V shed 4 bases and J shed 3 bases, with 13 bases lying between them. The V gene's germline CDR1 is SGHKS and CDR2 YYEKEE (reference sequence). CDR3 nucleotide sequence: TGTGCCAGCAGCCTAGGTATCGAGGACACTGAAGCTTTCTTT. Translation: CASSLGIEDTEAFF.

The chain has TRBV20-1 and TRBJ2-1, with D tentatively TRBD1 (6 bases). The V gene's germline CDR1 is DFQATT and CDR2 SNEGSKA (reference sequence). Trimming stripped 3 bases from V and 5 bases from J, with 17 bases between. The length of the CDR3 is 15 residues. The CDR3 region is CSASLLGQGHNEQFF. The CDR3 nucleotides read TGCAGTGCTAGTTTGTTGGGTCAGGGGCACAATGAGCAGTTCTTC.

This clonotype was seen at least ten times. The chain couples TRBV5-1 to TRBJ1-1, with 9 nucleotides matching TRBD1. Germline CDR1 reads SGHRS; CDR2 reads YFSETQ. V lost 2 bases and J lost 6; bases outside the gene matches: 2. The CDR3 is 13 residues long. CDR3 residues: CASSFRTGAEAFF. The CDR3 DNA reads TGCGCCAGCAGCTTCAGGACAGGGGCTGAAGCTTTCTTT.

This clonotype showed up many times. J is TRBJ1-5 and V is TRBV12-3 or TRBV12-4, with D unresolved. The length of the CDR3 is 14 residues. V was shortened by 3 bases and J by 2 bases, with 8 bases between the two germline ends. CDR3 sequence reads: CASSLGPGNQPQHF. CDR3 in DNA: TGTGCCAGCAGTTTGGGTCCGGGCAATCAGCCCCAGCATTTT.

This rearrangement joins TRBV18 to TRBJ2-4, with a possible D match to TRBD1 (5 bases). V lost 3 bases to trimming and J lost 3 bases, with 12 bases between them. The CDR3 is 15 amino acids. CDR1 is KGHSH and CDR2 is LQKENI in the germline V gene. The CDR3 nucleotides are TGTGCCAGCTCACCTTACGACAGTCTCAAAAACATTCAGTACTTC. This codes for CASSPYDSLKNIQYF. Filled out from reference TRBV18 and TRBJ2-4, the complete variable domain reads NAGVMQNPRHLVRRRGQEARLRCSPMKGHSHVYWYRQLPEEGLKFMVYLQKENIIDESGMPKERFSAEFPKEGPSILRIQQVVRGDSAAYFCASSPYDSLKNIQYFGAGTRLSVL.

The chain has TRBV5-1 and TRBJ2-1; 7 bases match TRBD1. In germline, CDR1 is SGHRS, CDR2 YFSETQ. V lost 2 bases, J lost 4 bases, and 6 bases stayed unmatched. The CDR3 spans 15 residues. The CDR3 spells CASSFPGQQYNEQFF. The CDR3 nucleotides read TGCGCCAGCAGCTTCCCGGGACAGCAATACAATGAGCAGTTCTTC. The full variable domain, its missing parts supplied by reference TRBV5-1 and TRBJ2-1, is KAGVTQTPRYLIKTRGQQVTLSCSPISGHRSVSWYQQTPGQGLQFLFEYFSETQRNKGNFPGRFSGRQFSNSRSEMNVSTLELGDSALYLCASSFPGQQYNEQFFGPGTRLTVL.

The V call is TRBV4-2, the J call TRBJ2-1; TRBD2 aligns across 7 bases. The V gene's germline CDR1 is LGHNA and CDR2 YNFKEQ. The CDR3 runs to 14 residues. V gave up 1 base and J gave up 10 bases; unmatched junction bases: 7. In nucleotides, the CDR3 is TGTGCCAGCAGCCAAGGTGAACTAGCGACCGAGCAGTTCTTC. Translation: CASSQGELATEQFF.

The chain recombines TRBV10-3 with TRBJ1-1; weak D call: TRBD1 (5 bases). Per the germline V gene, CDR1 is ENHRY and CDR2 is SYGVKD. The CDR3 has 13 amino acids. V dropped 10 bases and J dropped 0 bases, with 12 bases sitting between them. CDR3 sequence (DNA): TGTGCCACCGCCGGGGCCATGAACACTGAAGCTTTCTTT. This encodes CATAGAMNTEAFF.

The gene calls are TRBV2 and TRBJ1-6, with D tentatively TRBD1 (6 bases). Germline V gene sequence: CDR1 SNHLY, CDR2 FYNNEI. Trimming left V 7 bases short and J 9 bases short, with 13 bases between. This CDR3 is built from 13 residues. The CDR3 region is CASKGGLGSPLHF. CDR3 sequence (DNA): TGTGCCAGCAAGGGGGGGTTAGGTTCACCCCTCCACTTT.